This TCR beta chain was observed in a study of cytomegalovirus exposure and HLA in healthy donors. Study-level results: In vitro confirmation showed three CMV-associated chains to be CMV antigen specific. The classifier, whose performance was assessed in both the original and validation cohorts, reportedly diagnosed cytomegalovirus status with high specificity and sensitivity.

Generated by immunoSEQ multiplex PCR, the TCRdb table keeps only in-frame clones and is missing some. This repertoire shows tens of thousands of clones, around 94% found once; its top ten account for 2% to 2.5%. Per the germline V gene, CDR1 is MNHEY and CDR2 is SMNVEV (reference sequence). V dropped 0 bases and J dropped 4 bases, with 10 bases sitting between them. The CDR3 consists of 15 residues. With respect to this clone: Its cognate antigen is unknown.

Sequenced input: PBMCs. This chain links TRBV27 with TRBJ2-1; D gene uncertain. This sequence was found in a man in his late teens or twenties in good health and CMV-seronegative. The CDR3 protein is CASSLSSSVYNEQFF. The CDR3 DNA reads as TGTGCCAGCAGTTTATCTAGTTCCGTATACAATGAGCAGTTCTTC.